What follows are 3 T cell receptor beta chains derived from one specimen sequenced in a study of blood T cell repertoires in COVID-19. TCRdb's copy holds only in-frame clones and misses some; the assay was immunoSEQ multiplex PCR. This sample has fewer than 250,000 clones, with roughly 82% found just once. The sequenced sample consisted of peripheral blood. The receptor set was obtained from a woman in her sixties or seventies with acute or convalescent COVID-19.

This sequence joins TRBV27 and TRBJ1-1; no clear D. The germline gives CDR1 MNHEY, CDR2 SMNVEV (reference sequence). This CDR3 has 13 amino acids. V shed 3 bases and J shed 1 base, with 6 bases lying between them. For the CDR3, the DNA is TGTGCCAGCAGTTTCCGACAGAACACTGAAGCTTTCTTT. Its translation: CASSFRQNTEAFF.

The chain has TRBV3-1 (or the pseudogene TRBV3-2) and TRBJ2-3; D is unclear. This CDR3 is 15 amino acids long. CDR1 is LGHDT, CDR2 YNNKEL, per germline (reference sequence). Trimming shortened V by 1 base and J by 2 bases, and 10 bases separated the two germline ends. CDR3 nucleotides: TGTGCCAGCAGCCAAGTGGGCTCTCACACAGATACGCAGTATTTT. Translated, it gives CASSQVGSHTDTQYF.

The genes are TRBV9 and TRBJ2-3, with TRBD1 as a possible D gene (6 bases). The CDR3 has 15 residues. Per the germline V gene, CDR1 is SGDLS and CDR2 is YYNGEE. Trimming stripped 4 bases from V and 0 bases from J, with 12 bases between. CDR3 in DNA: TGTGCCAGCAGCCTACGACAGGATAGCACAGATACGCAGTATTTT. This sequence encodes CASSLRQDSTDTQYF.